The rows below give T cell receptor beta chains drawn from one sample of a study of blood T cells in healthy people across ages. TCRdb reprocessed the 5' RACE reads with MiXCR, giving one entry per CDR3 protein. The table records about 1 million distinct CDR3 sequences, 35% to 55% of them present only once. The sample taken for sequencing was blood. The receptors here all came from an older woman in good health. Both conserved end residues are part of each CDR3. A D gene is named only where the DNA matches it firmly. Clone size appears in some rows only: once, few, many, or a class for an expanded clone.

CDR3 DNA: TGTGCCAGCAGTCTCCACCAGACTAGCGGGAGTTACGAGCAGTACTTC
CDR3 protein: CASSLHQTSGSYEQYF
V gene: TRBV27
J gene: TRBJ2-7
D gene: TRBD2
clone size: NA

CDR3 DNA: TGCAGCGTTGGCGAGGGAGGGGGGGAGCTGTTTTTT
CDR3 protein: CSVGEGGGELFF
V gene: TRBV29-1
J gene: TRBJ2-2
D gene: TRBD2
clone size: NA

CDR3 DNA: TGTGCCAGCAGTCCGTACCAGGTCGGGTCCTACGAGCAGTACTTC
CDR3 protein: CASSPYQVGSYEQYF
V gene: TRBV27
J gene: TRBJ2-7
D gene: NA
clone size: few

CDR3 DNA: TGTGCCAGCAGTGACTCCGGCGGGAGTGGTCATGAGCAGTACTTC
CDR3 protein: CASSDSGGSGHEQYF
V gene: TRBV6-4
J gene: TRBJ2-5
D gene: TRBD2
clone size: NA

CDR3 DNA: TGTGCCTGGGAGCCCTCGGGAGGCCAAGAGACCCAGTACTTC
CDR3 protein: CAWEPSGGQETQYF
V gene: TRBV30
J gene: TRBJ2-5
D gene: TRBD2
clone size: NA

CDR3 DNA: TGCGCCAGCAGCTCGGCCGCAGGGCCTAACACTGAAGCTTTCTTT
CDR3 protein: CASSSAAGPNTEAFF
V gene: TRBV5-1
J gene: TRBJ1-1
D gene: NA
clone size: NA

CDR3 DNA: TGCGCCGGCAGTCATAGGCCAGGGTTAGTTCACGAGCAGTACTTC
CDR3 protein: CAGSHRPGLVHEQYF
V gene: TRBV23-1
J gene: TRBJ2-7
D gene: NA
clone size: NA

CDR3 DNA: TGTGCCAGCAGCGCCCGGGAGAACCAAGAGACCCAGTACTTC
CDR3 protein: CASSARENQETQYF
V gene: TRBV7-9
J gene: TRBJ2-5
D gene: NA
clone size: NA

CDR3 DNA: TGTGCCAGCAGCACCCAGATTCCTTCGGCGGACTATGGCTACACCTTC
CDR3 protein: CASSTQIPSADYGYTF
V gene: TRBV6-5
J gene: TRBJ1-2
D gene: NA
clone size: few

CDR3 DNA: TGTGCCAGCAGCTTGGTAGCGGGTACCACAGATACGCAGTATTTT
CDR3 protein: CASSLVAGTTDTQYF
V gene: TRBV5-5
J gene: TRBJ2-3
D gene: TRBD2
clone size: once

CDR3 DNA: TGTGCCAGCAGCCAACACATCTCGGGTGAGCAGTTCTTC
CDR3 protein: CASSQHISGEQFF
V gene: TRBV11-3
J gene: TRBJ2-1
D gene: NA
clone size: NA

CDR3 DNA: TGCAGCGTTGCGGGACTAGCGTTCTCAGAGCAGTACTTC
CDR3 protein: CSVAGLAFSEQYF
V gene: TRBV29-1
J gene: TRBJ2-5
D gene: TRBD2
clone size: once

CDR3 DNA: TGCAGTGCTAGCCCCGGGGGACAGGGGGTGCAGGCCCTCCACTTT
CDR3 protein: CSASPGGQGVQALHF
V gene: TRBV20-1
J gene: TRBJ1-6
D gene: TRBD1
clone size: NA

CDR3 DNA: TGTGCCACCACCGGAAGGGGAAGCCAAGAGACCCAGTACTTC
CDR3 protein: CATTGRGSQETQYF
V gene: TRBV3-1
J gene: TRBJ2-5
D gene: NA
clone size: few

CDR3 DNA: TGCAGTGCTAGCGGCGGGAGGGCCCAGTCTGGGGCCAACGTCCTGACTTTC
CDR3 protein: CSASGGRAQSGANVLTF
V gene: TRBV20-1
J gene: TRBJ2-6
D gene: TRBD2
clone size: NA

CDR3 DNA: TGTGCCAGCAGCTTAGCCCTGTCTAACACAGATACGCAGTATTTT
CDR3 protein: CASSLALSNTDTQYF
V gene: TRBV7-8
J gene: TRBJ2-3
D gene: NA
clone size: NA

CDR3 DNA: TGCAGTGCTAGGCCCGGAGGCTCCTACAATGAGCAATTCTTC
CDR3 protein: CSARPGGSYNEQFF
V gene: TRBV20-1
J gene: TRBJ2-1
D gene: NA
clone size: NA

CDR3 DNA: TGTGCCAGCAGACTAGCGGCGAATTACGAGCAGTACTTC
CDR3 protein: CASRLAANYEQYF
V gene: TRBV28
J gene: TRBJ2-7
D gene: TRBD2
clone size: NA

CDR3 DNA: TGTGCCAGCAGCTTAAGGCCCCAAACTATCGGGATGTTTTCCGGGGAGCTGTTTTTT
CDR3 protein: CASSLRPQTIGMFSGELFF
V gene: TRBV7-2
J gene: TRBJ2-2
D gene: NA
clone size: NA

CDR3 DNA: TGCAGTGCTATTCGGATAGCGGGAGTTTCCGATACGCAGTATTTT
CDR3 protein: CSAIRIAGVSDTQYF
V gene: TRBV20-1
J gene: TRBJ2-3
D gene: TRBD2
clone size: NA

CDR3 DNA: TGTGCCAGCAGCTTAGTGGGGCTAGCGGAGAACTCCTACAAGCAGTACTTC
CDR3 protein: CASSLVGLAENSYKQYF
V gene: TRBV7-8
J gene: TRBJ2-4
D gene: TRBD2
clone size: NA

CDR3 DNA: TGCGCCAGCAGCCAAAATCCGGGGGTAAAAACCTACAATGAGCAGTACTTC
CDR3 protein: CASSQNPGVKTYNEQYF
V gene: TRBV5-1
J gene: TRBJ2-7
D gene: NA
clone size: few

CDR3 DNA: TGTGCCAGCAGTATACAGGGCCCCCCTATTGCAGATACGCAGTATTTT
CDR3 protein: CASSIQGPPIADTQYF
V gene: TRBV6-1
J gene: TRBJ2-3
D gene: NA
clone size: few

CDR3 DNA: TGTGCCAGCAGTTCCGGGACCCTGTCTAATGAAAAACTGTTTTTT
CDR3 protein: CASSSGTLSNEKLFF
V gene: TRBV28
J gene: TRBJ1-4
D gene: NA
clone size: NA

CDR3 DNA: TGTGCCAGCAGTTACGAGAGGTGGGGCTATGGCTACACCTTC
CDR3 protein: CASSYERWGYGYTF
V gene: TRBV6-2/TRBV6-3
J gene: TRBJ1-2
D gene: NA
clone size: few

CDR3 DNA: TGTGCCAGCAGTCGGGGGGGCCTCTACGAGCAGTACTTC
CDR3 protein: CASSRGGLYEQYF
V gene: TRBV27
J gene: TRBJ2-7
D gene: TRBD2
clone size: NA

CDR3 DNA: TGTGCCAGCAGTCCAAGCGGCACCAACGCTCGGGAGCAGTACTTC
CDR3 protein: CASSPSGTNAREQYF
V gene: TRBV28
J gene: TRBJ2-7
D gene: NA
clone size: NA

CDR3 DNA: TGCGCCAGCAGCTTGGAAGGGAGGGGCGGTTTCGGCGGGAGCTATGAGCAGTTCTTC
CDR3 protein: CASSLEGRGGFGGSYEQFF
V gene: TRBV5-1
J gene: TRBJ2-1
D gene: TRBD2
clone size: few

CDR3 DNA: TGTGCCAGCAGCAAAGGACAGGGGGTTGACATTCAGTACTTC
CDR3 protein: CASSKGQGVDIQYF
V gene: TRBV21-1
J gene: TRBJ2-4
D gene: NA
clone size: NA

CDR3 DNA: TGCGCCAGCAGCTTGTTGGACGGTACCTACGAGCAGTACTTC
CDR3 protein: CASSLLDGTYEQYF
V gene: TRBV5-1
J gene: TRBJ2-7
D gene: NA
clone size: NA

CDR3 DNA: TGTGCCAGCAGGTTAAGGGGGGGGGGGACTGAAGCTTTCTTT
CDR3 protein: CASRLRGGGTEAFF
V gene: TRBV6-1
J gene: TRBJ1-1
D gene: NA
clone size: once

CDR3 DNA: TGTGCCAGCAGCTCCAAACCCGGGACGTCCAACTATGGCTACACCTTC
CDR3 protein: CASSSKPGTSNYGYTF
V gene: TRBV7-9
J gene: TRBJ1-2
D gene: NA
clone size: NA

CDR3 DNA: TGTGCCATCAGTGAGGGGACAGGTTTTGACCTATTTGGCTACACCTTC
CDR3 protein: CAISEGTGFDLFGYTF
V gene: TRBV10-3
J gene: TRBJ1-2
D gene: TRBD1
clone size: few

CDR3 DNA: TGTGCCAGCAGCGACTCGACTGTGGAGACCCAGTACTTC
CDR3 protein: CASSDSTVETQYF
V gene: TRBV7-7
J gene: TRBJ2-5
D gene: NA
clone size: NA

CDR3 DNA: TGCGCCAGCAGCCAAGGGGACAGGGCCCGGAGCAATCAGCCCCAGCATTTT
CDR3 protein: CASSQGDRARSNQPQHF
V gene: TRBV4-1
J gene: TRBJ1-5
D gene: TRBD1
clone size: NA

CDR3 DNA: TGCGCCAGGAGAAAGGGTTGGTACGGAAGCTACGAGCAGTACTTC
CDR3 protein: CARRKGWYGSYEQYF
V gene: TRBV10-2
J gene: TRBJ2-7
D gene: NA
clone size: NA

CDR3 DNA: TGTGCCAGCAGCTGGAGCCAGACAGGGAATGGCTACACCTTC
CDR3 protein: CASSWSQTGNGYTF
V gene: TRBV7-2
J gene: TRBJ1-2
D gene: TRBD1
clone size: NA

CDR3 DNA: TGTGCCAGCCGCAAGGGTAATTCACCCCTCCACTTT
CDR3 protein: CASRKGNSPLHF
V gene: TRBV7-2
J gene: TRBJ1-6
D gene: NA
clone size: few

CDR3 DNA: TGTGCCAGCAGCCAAGATCGGGGGACTAGCTGGCACGAGCAGTACTTC
CDR3 protein: CASSQDRGTSWHEQYF
V gene: TRBV4-2
J gene: TRBJ2-7
D gene: TRBD2
clone size: few

CDR3 DNA: TGTGCCTGGAGTGAGGGGACAGGAAGCACAGATACGCAGTATTTT
CDR3 protein: CAWSEGTGSTDTQYF
V gene: TRBV30
J gene: TRBJ2-3
D gene: TRBD1
clone size: few

CDR3 DNA: TGTGCCAGCAGTCCTCAAGGACTAGCGGGGGGGTGGGATGAGCAGTTCTTC
CDR3 protein: CASSPQGLAGGWDEQFF
V gene: TRBV27
J gene: TRBJ2-1
D gene: TRBD2
clone size: NA